This passage covers 18 T cell receptor beta chains from one sample sequenced in a study of cytomegalovirus exposure and HLA in healthy donors. PCR primers comprised 60 Vbeta and 13 Jbeta primers. Clones were sequenced by immunoSEQ multiplex PCR, and TCRdb holds only the in-frame ones, with some missing. The sample consists of 110,000 or so clones, about 61% of them appearing once. What was sequenced was PBMCs. Receptors originate from a man between 18 and 29 years old in good health and CMV-seropositive.

This chain links TRBV5-3 with TRBJ2-5, with 11 nucleotides matching TRBD2. TRBV5-3 is reported as an ORF; its role is uncertain. The CDR3 loop spans 17 amino acids. V shed 1 base, J shed 2 bases, and the junction held 7 bases outside the gene matches. The CDR3: CARSLSALAGGQETQYF. CDR3 nucleotides: TGTGCCAGAAGCTTGTCTGCCCTAGCGGGGGGTCAAGAGACCCAGTACTTC.

This clone was detected only a few times. This chain links TRBV6-5 with TRBJ1-5; no firm D call. The CDR3 spans 14 residues. Germline V lookup: CDR1 MNHEY, CDR2 SVGAGI. Trimming took 2 bases from V and 6 from J, leaving 11 bases between them. DNA for the CDR3: TGTGCCAGCAGTTACCGCCTTGACATTCAGCCCCAGCATTTT. Translation gives CASSYRLDIQPQHF.

This clone came up a few times. This chain connects TRBV6-4 to TRBJ2-3; D might be TRBD1 (6 bases). The CDR3 is 15 residues long. Trimming cost V 0 bases and J 4 bases, with 11 bases left between them. Germline CDR1 reads MRHNA; CDR2 reads SNTAGT. CDR3: CASSDSNGGPDTQYF. DNA of the CDR3: TGTGCCAGCAGTGACTCGAATGGGGGCCCAGATACGCAGTATTTT.

The J gene is TRBJ2-7, the V gene TRBV30, with a possible D match to TRBD2 (5 bases). Germline CDR1 and CDR2: GTSNPN and SVGIG (reference sequence). Trimming left V 4 bases short and J 5 bases short, with 15 bases between. The CDR3 sequence is 13 residues long. CDR3 sequence reads: CAWKRSTSDEQYF. CDR3 in DNA: TGTGCCTGGAAGCGCTCCACTAGTGACGAGCAGTACTTC.

The chain uses TRBV5-1 and TRBJ2-5, with D perhaps matching TRBD1 (6 bases). V dropped 3 bases and J dropped 4 bases, with 13 bases sitting between them. The CDR3 length is 14 residues. Germline CDR1 reads SGHRS; CDR2 reads YFSETQ. The CDR3 reads CASSSTGMGETQYF. The CDR3 bases are TGCGCCAGCAGCTCTACAGGGATGGGAGAGACCCAGTACTTC.

This clone has just a few counts. The V call is TRBV5-1, the J call TRBJ2-1; D gene unclear. V lost 3 bases to trimming and J lost 3 bases, with 10 bases between them. Germline lookup yields CDR1 SGHRS and CDR2 YFSETQ. The length of the CDR3 is 14 residues. CDR3 coding DNA: TGCGCCAGCAGCTCTGCCCAACTCTACAATGAGCAGTTCTTC. This gives the protein CASSSAQLYNEQFF.

This clone was observed a handful of times. DNA of the CDR3: TGTGCCAGCAGCTTAAAGGAGCCTGAGACCCAGTACTTC. Translated: CASSLKEPETQYF. The rearrangement joins TRBV5-5 to TRBJ2-5; D gene ambiguous. Germline V gene data show CDR1 as SGHKS and CDR2 as YYEKEE (reference sequence). CDR3 length equals 13 residues. Trimming cost V 2 bases and J 5 bases, with 10 bases left between them.

V gene TRBV27 combines with J gene TRBJ2-1, with a tentative D call TRBD2 (6 bases). CDR1 MNHEY and CDR2 SMNVEV come from the germline V gene (reference sequence). Trimming took 7 bases from V and 4 from J, leaving 14 bases between them. CDR3 length: 14 amino acids. CDR3 protein: CASTPGAGYNEQFF. The CDR3 bases are TGTGCCAGCACCCCGGGAGCTGGTTACAATGAGCAGTTCTTC.

This clone has only one observation. The chain joins TRBV2 to TRBJ1-2; TRBD1 is a possible D gene (6 bases). The V and J ends lost 8 bases and 6 bases respectively, with 13 bases between them. The CDR3 totals 12 residues. The germline gives CDR1 SNHLY, CDR2 FYNNEI. The CDR3 loop is CASEGRGHGYTF. CDR3 nucleotide sequence: TGTGCCAGCGAGGGCAGGGGCCATGGCTACACCTTC. The full variable domain, its missing parts supplied by reference TRBV2 and TRBJ1-2, is EPEVTQTPSHQVTQMGQEVILRCVPISNHLYFYWYRQILGQKVEFLVSFYNNEISEKSEIFDDQFSVERPDGSNFTLKIRSTKLEDSAMYFCASEGRGHGYTFGSGTRLTVV.

This clone showed up many times. The chain has TRBV28 and TRBJ2-2; D perhaps matches TRBD2 (5 bases). Trimming removed 5 bases at V and 5 bases at J, with 12 bases between. Germline-derived CDR1 and CDR2 are MDHEN and SYDVKM. The CDR3 is 14 residues long. The CDR3 loop is CASSPHTGTGELFF. The CDR3 bases are TGTGCCAGCAGTCCACACACGGGAACCGGGGAGCTGTTTTTT.

The V and J genes are TRBV10-1 and TRBJ2-3; 13 nucleotides agree with TRBD2. J lost 9 bases, V lost 0 bases, and 6 bases had no gene match. The CDR3 is made up of 16 amino acids. Per the germline V gene, CDR1 is WNHNN and CDR2 is SYGVQD (reference sequence). The CDR3 here is CASSESGTSGAKTQYF. The CDR3 DNA reads as TGCGCCAGCAGTGAGTCGGGGACTAGCGGGGCGAAGACGCAGTATTTT.

As to this clone: Because the CDR3's place on the DNA is in doubt, the DNA is left out and the CDR3 is given as listed by TCRdb. The chain links TRBV6-6 to TRBJ2-4; no DNA check was done on the table's D call, TRBD1. The germline CDR1 and CDR2 sequences are MNHNY and SVGAGI (reference sequence). The CDR3 is 15 amino acids in total, end residues counted. This CDR3 is CASSSGQGEINIQYF.

The chain has TRBV5-1 and TRBJ2-3; 8 bases are a match to TRBD1. This CDR3 is built from 15 residues. V lost 2 bases to trimming and J lost 2 bases; unmatched junction nucleotides: 4. Germline CDR1 SGHRS, CDR2 YFSETQ. The CDR3 spells CASSLQGGDTDTQYF. CDR3 in DNA: TGCGCCAGCAGCTTACAGGGGGGCGACACAGATACGCAGTATTTT.

This clone was observed a few times. This chain joins TRBV6-1 and TRBJ2-2, with 8 bases that match TRBD2. Per germline, CDR1 MNHNS and CDR2 SASEGT. Losses at the gene ends were 3 bases for V and 5 bases for J; bases not matched to a gene: 8. CDR3 length: 16 residues. DNA of the CDR3: TGTGCCAGCAGTGAGTTAGCGGGGTTGGTGACCGGGGAGCTGTTTTTT. Encoded protein: CASSELAGLVTGELFF.

The chain links TRBV7-9 to TRBJ2-2; 11 nucleotides match TRBD1. Germline CDR1 SEHNR, CDR2 FQNEAQ (reference sequence). Trimming at V came to 4 bases and at J to 4 bases, leaving 5 bases not matched to a gene. This CDR3 region has 16 residues. CDR3 DNA sequence: TGTGCCAGCAGCTGGGGACAGGGGGAAGCCACCGGGGAGCTGTTTTTT. Protein product: CASSWGQGEATGELFF.

The J gene is TRBJ2-2, the V gene TRBV15, with TRBD1 identical over 8 bases. Trimming cost V 6 bases and J 6 bases; bases outside gene matches: 6. CDR3 length: 14 residues. The V gene's germline CDR1 is LNHNV and CDR2 YYDKDF (reference sequence). CDR3 protein: CATRGQAESGELFF. Written as DNA, the CDR3 is TGTGCCACCAGGGGACAGGCGGAGTCCGGGGAGCTGTTTTTT.

J is TRBJ1-1 and V is TRBV6-1; D uncertain. Germline V gives CDR1 MNHNS, CDR2 SASEGT. V lost 4 bases and J 3 bases, leaving 9 bases between the germline ends. This CDR3 spans 13 amino acids. Here the CDR3 reads CASSGERDTEAFF. CDR3 sequence (DNA): TGTGCCAGCAGTGGGGAGCGTGACACTGAAGCTTTCTTT.

The CDR3 nucleotides are TGTGCCAGCAGCCCCCCCCGACTAGCGGGGGGACAAGAGACCCAGTACTTC. Translated: CASSPPRLAGGQETQYF. This chain uses TRBV7-2 with TRBJ2-5; 13 bases fit TRBD2. V gave up 5 bases and J gave up 2 bases; unmatched junction bases: 8. The CDR3 totals 17 residues. The germline CDR1 and CDR2 sequences are SGHTA and FQGNSA.